This is a list of T cell receptor beta chains from one sample in a study of T-cell memory formation after mild COVID-19. TCRdb passed the 5' RACE reads through MiXCR, listing each CDR3 protein once. The table shows roughly 410,000 distinct CDR3 sequences, with roughly a quarter occurring only once. Sequencing was performed on PBMCs or a T cell subset sorted from them (not recorded which). All receptors derive from an adult woman who had mild COVID-19 (a few samples of this study predate the infection). Cell type and time point are not known. CDR3s include the opening cysteine and the closing phenylalanine or tryptophan. A D gene is named only where the DNA matches it firmly. Only some rows state a clone size, as once, few, many or a class for expanded clones.

TRBD2	TRBV5-6	.	TRBJ2-7	CASRRTSGLRAEQYF	TGTGCCAGCAGGCGGACTAGCGGTCTACGCGCCGAGCAGTACTTC
.	TRBV6-2/TRBV6-3	.	TRBJ1-5	CASSRDPRGQPQHF	TGTGCCAGCAGCCGAGATCCGCGGGGCCAGCCCCAGCATTTT
.	TRBV19	few	TRBJ1-1	CASSMGLSVNTEAFF	TGTGCCAGTAGTATGGGGCTTTCGGTGAACACTGAAGCTTTCTTT
TRBD2	TRBV20-1	.	TRBJ2-7	CSAAPLAGGYEQYF	TGCAGTGCTGCCCCCTTGGCGGGAGGGTACGAGCAGTACTTC
.	TRBV6-5	.	TRBJ1-4	CASSYSGGREKLFF	TGTGCCAGCAGTTACTCCGGGGGCCGCGAAAAACTGTTTTTT
.	TRBV29-1	.	TRBJ2-5	CSVRGGGRSETQYF	TGCAGCGTTCGAGGGGGGGGCCGATCAGAGACCCAGTACTTC
.	TRBV6-5	few	TRBJ2-2	CASRTLPWPNTGELFF	TGTGCCAGCAGGACCCTACCCTGGCCCAACACCGGGGAGCTGTTTTTT
TRBD1	TRBV7-9	.	TRBJ2-1	CANRGPPSYNEQFF	TGTGCCAACAGGGGGCCCCCCTCTTACAATGAGCAGTTCTTC
.	TRBV5-1	.	TRBJ1-6	CASSPGLNSPLHF	TGCGCCAGCAGCCCGGGACTTAATTCACCCCTCCACTTT
.	TRBV11-3	.	TRBJ1-2	CASSLFPNYGYTF	TGTGCCAGCAGCTTATTCCCGAACTATGGCTACACCTTC
.	TRBV20-1	.	TRBJ1-1	CSANPSTGKVTEAFF	TGCAGTGCTAACCCATCCACAGGGAAGGTCACTGAAGCTTTCTTT
TRBD1	TRBV7-6	.	TRBJ2-2	CASSLEGTDNTGELFF	TGTGCCAGCAGCTTAGAGGGGACAGACAACACCGGGGAGCTGTTTTTT
.	TRBV7-2	.	TRBJ1-2	CASSPTGPYGYTF	TGTGCCAGCAGTCCGACAGGTCCCTATGGCTACACCTTC
TRBD2	TRBV20-1	.	TRBJ2-1	CSAPGRQGLAGGSYNEQFF	TGCAGTGCTCCCGGACGGCAGGGACTAGCGGGAGGTTCCTACAATGAGCAGTTCTTC
.	TRBV7-3	many	TRBJ1-1	CASSFRENTEAFF	TGTGCCAGCAGCTTCAGAGAGAACACTGAAGCTTTCTTT
.	TRBV29-1	.	TRBJ1-5	CSVGNGWQPQHF	TGCAGCGTAGGGAACGGATGGCAGCCCCAGCATTTT
.	TRBV29-1	.	TRBJ1-3	CSATPGAGNTIYF	TGCAGCGCTACGCCAGGGGCTGGAAACACCATATATTTT
.	TRBV19	.	TRBJ1-2	CASRQGIYGYTF	TGTGCCAGTAGGCAGGGGATCTATGGCTACACCTTC
.	TRBV24-1	.	TRBJ2-3	CATRGIDGNTDTQYF	TGTGCCACCAGAGGCATTGACGGGAACACAGATACGCAGTATTTT
.	TRBV7-8	many	TRBJ2-3	CASSQEGRTDTQYF	TGTGCCAGCAGCCAAGAGGGGCGGACAGATACGCAGTATTTT
.	TRBV7-2	few	TRBJ2-7	CASSFSGTLVYEQYF	TGTGCCAGCAGCTTCTCCGGGACTTTAGTCTACGAGCAGTACTTC
TRBD2	TRBV4-3	few	TRBJ2-5	CASSPTGRGETQHF	TGCGCCAGCAGCCCGACGGGGAGGGGAGAGACCCAGCACTTC
.	TRBV4-2	few	TRBJ2-5	CASRDWGEETQYF	TGTGCCAGCAGGGACTGGGGTGAAGAGACCCAGTACTTC
.	TRBV29-1	.	TRBJ2-1	CSVPGIGRNYNEQFF	TGCAGCGTCCCCGGGATCGGGAGAAACTACAATGAGCAGTTCTTC
.	TRBV19	.	TRBJ2-2	CASSIAGSSGRNGELFF	TGTGCCAGTAGTATAGCAGGCAGTTCAGGACGGAACGGGGAGCTGTTTTTT